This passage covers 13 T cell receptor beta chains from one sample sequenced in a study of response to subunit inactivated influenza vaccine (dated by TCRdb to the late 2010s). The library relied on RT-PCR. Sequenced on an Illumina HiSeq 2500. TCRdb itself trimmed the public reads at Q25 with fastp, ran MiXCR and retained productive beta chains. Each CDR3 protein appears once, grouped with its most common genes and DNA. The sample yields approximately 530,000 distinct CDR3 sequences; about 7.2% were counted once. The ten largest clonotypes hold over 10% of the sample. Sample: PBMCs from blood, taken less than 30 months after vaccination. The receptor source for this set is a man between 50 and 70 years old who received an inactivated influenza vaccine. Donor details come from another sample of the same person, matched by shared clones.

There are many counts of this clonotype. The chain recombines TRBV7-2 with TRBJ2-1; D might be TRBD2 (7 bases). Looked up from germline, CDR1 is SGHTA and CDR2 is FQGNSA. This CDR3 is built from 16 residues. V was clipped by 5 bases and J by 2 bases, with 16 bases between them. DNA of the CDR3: TGTGCCAGCAGCCCGGGGGGCGGGCGTACCTACAATGAGCAGTTCTTC. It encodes CASSPGGGRTYNEQFF.

The CDR3 is CASSQEKFNTEAFF. The CDR3 DNA follows: TGTGCCAGCAGCCAAGAGAAATTTAACACTGAAGCTTTCTTT. The chain recombines TRBV7-2 with TRBJ1-1; D is uncertain. CDR1 is SGHTA and CDR2 is FQGNSA in the germline V gene. Between the trimmed V and J ends, which lost 5 bases and 2 bases, there was a span of 12 bases. CDR3 length equals 14 residues.

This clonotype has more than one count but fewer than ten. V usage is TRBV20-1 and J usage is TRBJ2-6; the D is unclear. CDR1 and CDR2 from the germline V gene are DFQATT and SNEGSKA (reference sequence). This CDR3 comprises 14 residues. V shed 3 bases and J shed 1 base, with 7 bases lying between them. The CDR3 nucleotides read TGCAGTGCTAGCCGACCTTCTGGGGCCAACGTCCTGACTTTC. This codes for CSASRPSGANVLTF.

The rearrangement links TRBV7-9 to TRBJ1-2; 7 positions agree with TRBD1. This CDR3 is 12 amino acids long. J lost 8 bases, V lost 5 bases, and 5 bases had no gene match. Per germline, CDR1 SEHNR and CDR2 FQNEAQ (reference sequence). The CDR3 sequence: CASSPRGDGYTF. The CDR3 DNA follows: TGTGCCAGCAGCCCCAGGGGGGACGGCTACACCTTC.

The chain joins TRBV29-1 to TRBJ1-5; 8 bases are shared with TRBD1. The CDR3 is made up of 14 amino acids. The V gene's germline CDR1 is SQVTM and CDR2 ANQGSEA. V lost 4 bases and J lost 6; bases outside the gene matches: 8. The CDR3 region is CSVAGQGGGQPQHF. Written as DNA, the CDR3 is TGCAGCGTTGCTGGACAGGGTGGCGGTCAGCCCCAGCATTTT.

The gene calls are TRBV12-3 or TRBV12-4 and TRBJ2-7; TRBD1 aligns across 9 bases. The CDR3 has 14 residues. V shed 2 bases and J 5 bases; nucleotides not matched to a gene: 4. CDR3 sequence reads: CASSLSGQGHEQYF. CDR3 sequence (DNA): TGTGCCAGCAGTTTATCGGGACAGGGCCACGAGCAGTACTTC.

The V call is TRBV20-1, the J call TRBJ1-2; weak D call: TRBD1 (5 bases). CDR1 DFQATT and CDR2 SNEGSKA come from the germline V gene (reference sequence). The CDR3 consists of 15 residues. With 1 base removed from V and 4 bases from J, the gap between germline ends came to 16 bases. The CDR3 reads CSARGMEGTFYGYTF. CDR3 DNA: TGCAGTGCTAGAGGGATGGAAGGGACTTTCTATGGCTACACCTTC.

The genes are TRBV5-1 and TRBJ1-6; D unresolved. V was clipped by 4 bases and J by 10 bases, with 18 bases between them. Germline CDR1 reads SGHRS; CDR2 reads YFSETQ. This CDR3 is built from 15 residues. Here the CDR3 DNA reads TGCGCCAGCAGCGTCGAGGACGGATCAAGGTCACCCCTCCACTTT. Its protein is CASSVEDGSRSPLHF.

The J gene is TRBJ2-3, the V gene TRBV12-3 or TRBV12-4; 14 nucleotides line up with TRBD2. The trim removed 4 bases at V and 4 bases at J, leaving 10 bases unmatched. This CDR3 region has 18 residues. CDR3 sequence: CASSSGLAGGHRADTQYF. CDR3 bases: TGTGCCAGCAGTTCTGGACTAGCGGGAGGACATAGAGCAGATACGCAGTATTTT.

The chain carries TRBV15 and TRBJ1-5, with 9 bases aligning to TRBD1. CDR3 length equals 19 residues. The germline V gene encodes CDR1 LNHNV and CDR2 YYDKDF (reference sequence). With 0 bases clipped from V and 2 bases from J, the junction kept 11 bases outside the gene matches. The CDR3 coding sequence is TGTGCCACCAGCAGAGATCTTAGAGGACAGGGGTTGCGCAATCAGCCCCAGCATTTT. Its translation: CATSRDLRGQGLRNQPQHF. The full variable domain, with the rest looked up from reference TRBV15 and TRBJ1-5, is DAMVIQNPRYQVTQFGKPVTLSCSQTLNHNVMYWYQQKSSQAPKLLFHYYDKDFNNEADTPDNFQSRRPNTSFCFLDIRSPGLGDTAMYLCATSRDLRGQGLRNQPQHFGDGTRLSIL.

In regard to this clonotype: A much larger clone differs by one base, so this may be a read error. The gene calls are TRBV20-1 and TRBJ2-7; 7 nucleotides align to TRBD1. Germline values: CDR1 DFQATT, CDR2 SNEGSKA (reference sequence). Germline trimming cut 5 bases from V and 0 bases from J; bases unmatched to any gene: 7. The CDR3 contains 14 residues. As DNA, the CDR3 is TGCAGTGCTGGCCCCGGGACAGTCTCCTACGAGCAGTACTTC. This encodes CSAGPGTVSYEQYF.

CDR3 bases: TGCAGTGCTCCAGAGATAGGAGGGAATAGCAATCAGCCCCAGCATTTT. Amino acid sequence: CSAPEIGGNSNQPQHF. The chain has TRBV20-1 and TRBJ1-5; no reliable D call. This CDR3 is 16 amino acids long. Per germline, CDR1 DFQATT and CDR2 SNEGSKA (reference sequence). The V end was cut by 5 bases, the J end by 0 bases, with 17 bases between.

The CDR3 nucleotides are TGCGCCAGCAGCCAAGAGGAGGGCTTCTCTGGGGCCAACGTCCTGACTTTC. As protein: CASSQEEGFSGANVLTF. The chain has TRBV4-3 and TRBJ2-6, with TRBD2 as a possible D gene (6 bases). CDR3 length: 17 residues. In germline, CDR1 is LGHNA, CDR2 YSLEER. V was clipped by 0 bases and J by 0 bases, with 9 bases between them.